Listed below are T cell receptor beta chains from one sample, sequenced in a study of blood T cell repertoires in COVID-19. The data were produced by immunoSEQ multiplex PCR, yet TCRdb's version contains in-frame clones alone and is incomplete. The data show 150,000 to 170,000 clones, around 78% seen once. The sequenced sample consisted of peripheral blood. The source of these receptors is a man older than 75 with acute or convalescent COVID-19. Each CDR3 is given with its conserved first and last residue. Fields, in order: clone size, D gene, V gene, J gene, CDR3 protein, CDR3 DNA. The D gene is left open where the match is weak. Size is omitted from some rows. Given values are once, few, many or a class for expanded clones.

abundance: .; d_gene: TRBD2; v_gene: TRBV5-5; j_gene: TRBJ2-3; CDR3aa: CASSLGWTSGSSTDTQYF; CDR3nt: TGTGCCAGCAGCTTGGGTTGGACTAGCGGATCTAGCACAGATACGCAGTATTTT
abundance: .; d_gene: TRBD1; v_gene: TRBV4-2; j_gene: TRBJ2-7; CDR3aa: CASSQAGTDPYEQYF; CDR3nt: TGTGCCAGCAGCCAAGCCGGGACAGACCCCTACGAGCAGTACTTC
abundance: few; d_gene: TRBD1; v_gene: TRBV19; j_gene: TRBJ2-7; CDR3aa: CASNAGTGGPYEQYF; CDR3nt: TGTGCCAGTAATGCCGGGACAGGGGGGCCCTACGAGCAGTACTTC
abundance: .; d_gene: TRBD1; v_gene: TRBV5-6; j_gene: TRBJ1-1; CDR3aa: CASSFGQGAVNTEAFF; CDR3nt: TGTGCCAGCAGCTTTGGACAGGGGGCTGTCAACACTGAAGCTTTCTTT
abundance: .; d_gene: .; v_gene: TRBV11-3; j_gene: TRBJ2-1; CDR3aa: CASSLTVTSNEQFF; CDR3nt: TGTGCCAGCAGCTTAACGGTGACTAGCAATGAGCAGTTCTTC
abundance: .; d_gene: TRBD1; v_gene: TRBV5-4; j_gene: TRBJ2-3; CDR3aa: CASSRQGSTDTQYF; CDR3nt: TGTGCCAGCAGCCGACAGGGGTCCACAGATACGCAGTATTTT
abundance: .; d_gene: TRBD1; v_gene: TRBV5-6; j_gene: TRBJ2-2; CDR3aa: CASSLMGQVTGELFF; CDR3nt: TGTGCCAGCAGCTTGATGGGACAGGTCACCGGGGAGCTGTTTTTT
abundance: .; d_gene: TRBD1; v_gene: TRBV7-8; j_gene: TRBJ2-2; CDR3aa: CASSLRDRGAGGTGELFF; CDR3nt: TGTGCCAGCAGCTTACGGGACAGGGGTGCGGGTGGCACCGGGGAGCTGTTTTTT
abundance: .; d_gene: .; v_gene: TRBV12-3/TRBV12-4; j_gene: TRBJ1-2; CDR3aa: CASSLARVYGYTF; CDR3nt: TGTGCCAGCAGTTTGGCCAGGGTCTATGGCTACACCTTC
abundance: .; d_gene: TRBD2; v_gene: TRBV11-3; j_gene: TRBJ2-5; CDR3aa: CASRGGETQYF; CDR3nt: TGTGCCAGCCGGGGAGGGGAGACCCAGTACTTC
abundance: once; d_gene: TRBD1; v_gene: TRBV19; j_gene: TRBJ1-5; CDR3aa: CASSIPGGRQPQHF; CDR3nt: TGTGCCAGTAGTATCCCAGGGGGCCGGCAGCCCCAGCATTTT
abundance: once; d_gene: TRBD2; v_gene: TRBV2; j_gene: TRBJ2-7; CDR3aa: CASRGLGFSYEQYF; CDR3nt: TGTGCCAGCAGGGGACTAGGATTCTCCTACGAGCAGTACTTC
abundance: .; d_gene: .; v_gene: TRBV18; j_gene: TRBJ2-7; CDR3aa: CASSPRSSYEQYF; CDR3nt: TGTGCCAGCTCACCACGTAGCAGTTACGAGCAGTACTTC
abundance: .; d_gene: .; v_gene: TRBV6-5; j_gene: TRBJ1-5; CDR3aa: CASSLQGNSNQPQHF; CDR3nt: TGTGCCAGCAGTTTACAGGGTAATAGCAATCAGCCCCAGCATTTT
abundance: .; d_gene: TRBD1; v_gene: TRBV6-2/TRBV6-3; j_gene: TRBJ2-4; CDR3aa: CASSHTPQGAGKNIQYF; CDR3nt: TGTGCCAGCAGTCATACACCCCAGGGGGCCGGCAAAAACATTCAGTACTTC
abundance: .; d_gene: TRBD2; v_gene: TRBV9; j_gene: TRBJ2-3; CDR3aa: CASSPSLAGSSTDTQYF; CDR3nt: TGTGCCAGCAGCCCATCGCTAGCGGGGAGTAGCACAGATACGCAGTATTTT
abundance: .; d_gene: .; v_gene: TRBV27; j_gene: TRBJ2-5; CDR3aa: CASSGGQETQYF; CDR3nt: TGTGCCAGCAGTGGGGGGCAAGAGACCCAGTACTTC
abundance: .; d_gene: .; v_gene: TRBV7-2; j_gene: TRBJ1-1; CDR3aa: CASSPLVMNTEAFF; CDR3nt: TGTGCCAGCAGTCCCCTAGTCATGAACACTGAAGCTTTCTTT
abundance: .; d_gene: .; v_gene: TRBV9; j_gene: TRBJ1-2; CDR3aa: CASGQGSNYGYTF; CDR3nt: TGTGCCAGCGGTCAGGGATCTAACTATGGCTACACCTTC
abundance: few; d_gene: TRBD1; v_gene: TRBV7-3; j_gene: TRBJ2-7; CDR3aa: CASSLEGAVNEQYF; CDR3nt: TGTGCCAGCAGCTTAGAGGGGGCCGTAAACGAGCAGTACTTC
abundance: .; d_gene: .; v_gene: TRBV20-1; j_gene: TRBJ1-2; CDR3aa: CSARGGDGYTF; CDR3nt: TGCAGTGCAAGAGGGGGAGACGGCTACACCTTC
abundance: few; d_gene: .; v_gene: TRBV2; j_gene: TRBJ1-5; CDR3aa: CASSRDIISNQPQHF; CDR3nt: TGTGCCAGCAGTCGGGACATCATTAGCAATCAGCCCCAGCATTTT
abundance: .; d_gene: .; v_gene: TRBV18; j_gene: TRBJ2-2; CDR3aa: CASAPRGTGELFF; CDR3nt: TGTGCCAGCGCGCCGAGAGGCACCGGGGAGCTGTTTTTT